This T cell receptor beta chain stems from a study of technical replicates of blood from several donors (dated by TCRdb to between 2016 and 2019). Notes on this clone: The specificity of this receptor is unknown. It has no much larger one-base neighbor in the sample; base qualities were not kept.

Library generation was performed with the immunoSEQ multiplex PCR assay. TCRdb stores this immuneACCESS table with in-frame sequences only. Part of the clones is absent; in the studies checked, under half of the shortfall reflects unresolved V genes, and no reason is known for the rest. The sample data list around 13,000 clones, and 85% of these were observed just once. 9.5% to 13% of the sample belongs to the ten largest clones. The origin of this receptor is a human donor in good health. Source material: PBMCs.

The DNA sequence is TGTGCCAGCAGCTTGGGAGTATATCAGCCCCAGCATTTT. Protein translation: CASSLGVYQPQHF. The sequence links TRBV5-6 to TRBJ1-5, with no reliable assignment of the D segment. V loses 0 bases of germline sequence and J loses 5 bases, and the interval between the two ends is 6 bases. The CDR3 has 13 amino acids, counting the end cysteine and phenylalanine. The retained sequence is limited to the CDR3, 39 bases, with the frame set at the first base. Sequences SGHDT (CDR1) and YYEEEE (CDR2) are obtained from the germline V gene. Reference TRBV5-6 and TRBJ1-5 genes cover what lies past the CDR3, so the full variable domain is DAGVTQSPTHLIKTRGQQVTLRCSPKSGHDTVSWYQQALGQGPQFIFQYYEEEERQRGNFPDRFSGHQFPNYSSELNVNALLLGDSALYLCASSLGVYQPQHFGDGTRLSIL.